One and the same sample provided the 23 T cell receptor beta chains below, sequenced in a study of beta chain features in type 1 diabetes. For these receptors, no antigen is known. Study findings and constraints: Patients with Type 1 diabetes showed moderately but significantly shorter TCRB CDR3s in all four CD4+ subsets.

Reverse transcription of all isolated RNA meant that expressed TCRB transcripts were sequenced. Measured with immunoSEQ multiplex PCR; TCRdb has only the in-frame clones, and not every one. The data show approximately 150,000 clones, about 13% seen once. The specimen was central memory CD4+ T cells from blood. These receptors all stem from a man between 18 and 35 years old with type 1 diabetes.

This clone was detected a few times. V is TRBV5-6 and J is TRBJ2-5; D uncertain. The CDR3 sequence is 12 residues long. V was trimmed by 4 bases and J by 7 bases, leaving 11 bases between them. Germline assignment: CDR1 SGHDT and CDR2 YYEEEE. The CDR3 nucleotides read TGTGCCAGCAGCCTTACAACGGGGACCCAGTACTTC. Translation gives CASSLTTGTQYF.

The chain employs TRBV30 and TRBJ1-4, with no clear D. The CDR3 is made up of 12 amino acids. Germline V gene sequence: CDR1 GTSNPN, CDR2 SVGIG (reference sequence). Between the trimmed V and J ends, which lost 5 bases and 6 bases, there was a span of 10 bases. The CDR3 sequence: CAWGRQDEKLFF. CDR3 in DNA: TGTGCCTGGGGAAGACAAGATGAAAAACTGTTTTTT.

This clone was observed a handful of times. This chain links TRBV7-8 with TRBJ2-3, with D unresolved. V was clipped by 5 bases and J by 2 bases, with 2 bases between them. Looked up from germline, CDR1 is SGHVS and CDR2 is FQNEAQ. CDR3 length: 11 amino acids. The CDR3 DNA sequence: TGTGCCAGCAGCGTCACAGATACGCAGTATTTT. This sequence encodes CASSVTDTQYF.

V and J are TRBV5-1 and TRBJ2-7; D is ambiguous. CDR1 is SGHRS, CDR2 YFSETQ, per germline. The germline V and J ends were trimmed by 0 bases and 3 bases, with 10 bases remaining between them. The CDR3 contains 14 residues. CDR3 residues: CASSLVGQNYEQYF. The CDR3 DNA is TGCGCCAGCAGCTTGGTAGGGCAGAACTACGAGCAGTACTTC.

The sample holds one count of this clone. The V gene is TRBV27, the J gene TRBJ1-1; unclear D gene. V was cut by 5 bases and J by 1 base, with 11 bases left in between. CDR1 is MNHEY and CDR2 is SMNVEV in the germline V gene (reference sequence). This CDR3 has 14 amino acids. The CDR3 coding sequence is TGTGCCAGCAGTACCCATGGGAAGAACACTGAAGCTTTCTTT. Residues: CASSTHGKNTEAFF.

This clone was counted only a few times. J is TRBJ1-2 and V is TRBV19; D unclear. V lost 3 bases to trimming and J lost 8 bases, with 19 bases between them. The CDR3 has 15 residues. CDR1 LNHDA and CDR2 SQIVND come from the germline V gene (reference sequence). The DNA of the CDR3 is TGTGCCAGTAGTATTCGAGAGGTCTTACCGACGGGCTACACCTTC. Translating it yields CASSIREVLPTGYTF.

This clone was observed at least ten times. The gene calls are TRBV28 and TRBJ2-5; TRBD1 might be the D (6 bases). Between the trimmed V and J ends, which lost 6 bases and 6 bases, there was a span of 29 bases. The CDR3 has 18 amino acids. Germline CDR1 and CDR2: MDHEN and SYDVKM. The CDR3 is CASSSEYTGYGYGKTQYF. In DNA form, the CDR3 reads TGTGCCAGCAGCTCCGAATACACAGGGTATGGATATGGGAAGACCCAGTACTTC.

CDR3 amino acids: CAWSVGQSYGYTF. The CDR3 nucleotides are TGTGCCTGGAGTGTAGGACAGAGCTATGGCTACACCTTC. The chain has TRBV30 and TRBJ1-2, with TRBD1 as a possible D gene (6 bases). The length of the CDR3 is 13 residues. Germline CDR1 and CDR2: GTSNPN and SVGIG (reference sequence). V was trimmed by 0 bases and J by 4 bases, leaving 9 bases between them.

This clone was observed a few times. The chain has TRBV9 and TRBJ2-3, with 7 bases identical to TRBD2. The junction had 12 bases not matched to a gene; V was cut back by 4 bases and J by 1 base. Germline values: CDR1 SGDLS, CDR2 YYNGEE. The CDR3 consists of 17 residues. The CDR3 nucleotides read TGTGCCAGCAGCCCTCCCCCGGGGGGTTCAGGCACAGATACGCAGTATTTT. Its protein is CASSPPPGGSGTDTQYF.

The V call is TRBV6-4, the J call TRBJ1-6; no firm D call. Germline V lookup: CDR1 MRHNA, CDR2 SNTAGT. The germline V and J ends were trimmed by 2 bases and 7 bases, with 6 bases remaining between them. The length of the CDR3 is 13 residues. The CDR3 loop is CASSDRENSPLHF. The CDR3 DNA follows: TGTGCCAGCAGTGACCGCGAGAATTCACCCCTCCACTTT.

The sample holds a few counts of this clone. The chain combines TRBV6-5 with TRBJ2-5; a possible D gene is TRBD2 (6 bases). V gave up 5 bases and J gave up 1 base, with 11 bases separating them. The germline V gene has CDR1 MNHEY and CDR2 SVGAGI. The CDR3 contains 14 residues. The CDR3 is CASSQTSSQETQYF. In nucleotides, the CDR3 is TGTGCCAGCAGTCAAACTAGCTCCCAAGAGACCCAGTACTTC.

This clone was observed a handful of times. The chain carries TRBV7-9 and TRBJ2-7; D is unclear. The CDR3 runs to 13 residues. The ends were cut back, 5 bases at V and 6 bases at J, with 14 bases in the middle. Germline loops: CDR1 SEHNR, CDR2 FQNEAQ (reference sequence). In DNA, the CDR3 is TGTGCCAGCAGCCGGTCCGATATAATCGAGCAGTACTTC. Translation gives CASSRSDIIEQYF. Full variable domain (rest looked up from reference TRBV7-9 and TRBJ2-7): DTGVSQNPRHKITKRGQNVTFRCDPISEHNRLYWYRQTLGQGPEFLTYFQNEAQLEKSRLLSDRFSAERPKGSFSTLEIQRTEQGDSAMYLCASSRSDIIEQYFGPGTRLTVT.

In its sample, this clone was seen a few times. The chain recombines TRBV7-9 with TRBJ1-4; D uncertain. Trimming shortened V by 5 bases and J by 0 bases, and 7 bases separated the two germline ends. In germline, CDR1 is SEHNR, CDR2 FQNEAQ (reference sequence). The CDR3 length is 14 residues. The CDR3 protein is CASSPYATNEKLFF. The CDR3 region has the DNA TGTGCCAGCAGCCCTTATGCAACTAATGAAAAACTGTTTTTT.

The table lists this clone with a few counts. The chain is built from TRBV7-8 and TRBJ1-4, with 8 bases aligning to TRBD1. The germline CDR1 and CDR2 sequences are SGHVS and FQNEAQ. The CDR3 extends over 15 amino acids. V gave up 1 base and J gave up 5 bases; unmatched junction bases: 3. The CDR3 spells CASSLGQGANEKLFF. The CDR3 DNA reads as TGTGCCAGCAGCTTAGGGCAGGGGGCGAATGAAAAACTGTTTTTT.

V gene TRBV11-2 combines with J gene TRBJ1-6; tentative D call: TRBD1 (5 bases). There are 14 residues in the CDR3. V lost 2 bases and J lost 5, with 7 bases in between. Looked up from germline, CDR1 is SGHAT and CDR2 is FQNNGV. Written as DNA, the CDR3 is TGTGCCAGCAGCTTACAGACAGATAATTCACCCCTCCACTTT. Encoded protein: CASSLQTDNSPLHF.

A few counts support this clone. The CDR3 sequence is CAISGVGGRETQYF. CDR3 nucleotides: TGTGCCATCAGCGGAGTCGGGGGACGGGAGACCCAGTACTTC. This chain links TRBV10-3 with TRBJ2-5; D perhaps matches TRBD2 (6 bases). Germline CDR1 reads ENHRY; CDR2 reads SYGVKD. The CDR3 is 14 amino acids. V was trimmed by 6 bases and J by 5 bases, leaving 16 bases between them.

The V call is TRBV10-3, the J call TRBJ2-7; D remains unclear. Between the trimmed V and J ends, which lost 0 bases and 3 bases, there was a span of 9 bases. From germline, CDR1 is ENHRY and CDR2 SYGVKD. The CDR3 is 14 residues long. The CDR3, as DNA: TGTGCCATCAGTGAGTCGACTGTGGTCTACGAGCAGTACTTC. Protein: CAISESTVVYEQYF.

In its sample, this clone was seen a few times. V usage is TRBV12-5 and J usage is TRBJ2-5; TRBD1 matches 8 bases. CDR1 is LGHNT, CDR2 FRNRAP, per germline. The CDR3 contains 16 residues. V was pared by 0 bases and J by 6 bases, with 9 bases of the junction left unmatched. CDR3 bases: TGTGCTAGTGGTTTGGTAGCAGGACAGGGAGCGAAGACCCAGTACTTC. Translated, it gives CASGLVAGQGAKTQYF.

This clone showed up many times. This specimen includes other DNA sequences encoding the same CDR3. The gene calls are TRBV30 and TRBJ1-6; D gene unclear. The V end lost 1 base, the J end lost 8 bases, and 6 bases lay between the germline ends. This CDR3 comprises 12 residues. Germline V gene sequence: CDR1 GTSNPN, CDR2 SVGIG (reference sequence). The CDR3 DNA sequence: TGTGCCTGGAGTGGCCGGCATTCACCCCTCCACTTT. This gives the protein CAWSGRHSPLHF.

The chain joins TRBV27 to TRBJ2-1; 9 nucleotides align to TRBD2. With V trimmed by 2 bases and J by 2 bases, 4 bases remained unmatched. The germline gives CDR1 MNHEY, CDR2 SMNVEV (reference sequence). The CDR3 totals 16 residues. The CDR3 sequence is CASSLRGLAPYNEQFF. The CDR3 DNA is TGTGCCAGCAGTTTAAGGGGACTAGCTCCCTACAATGAGCAGTTCTTC.

The chain joins TRBV5-4 to TRBJ2-1, with 10 nucleotides matching TRBD2. CDR3 length equals 14 residues. V was pared by 4 bases and J by 5 bases, with 3 bases of the junction left unmatched. The germline CDR1 and CDR2 sequences are SGHNT and YYREEE (reference sequence). The CDR3 DNA sequence: TGTGCCAGCAGCCGAGCGGGGGGGAACAATGAGCAGTTCTTC. Its translation is CASSRAGGNNEQFF.

This clone was seen more than once but under ten times. J is TRBJ2-3 and V is TRBV5-1, with a tentative D call TRBD2 (5 bases). This CDR3 is 14 amino acids long. V was clipped by 2 bases and J by 3 bases, with 10 bases between them. The germline V gene encodes CDR1 SGHRS and CDR2 YFSETQ. Written as DNA, the CDR3 is TGCGCCAGCAGCTTTCAGGAGCGGACAGATACGCAGTATTTT. Encoded protein: CASSFQERTDTQYF. Based on the CDR3 plus reference TRBV5-1 and TRBJ2-3, the full variable domain is KAGVTQTPRYLIKTRGQQVTLSCSPISGHRSVSWYQQTPGQGLQFLFEYFSETQRNKGNFPGRFSGRQFSNSRSEMNVSTLELGDSALYLCASSFQERTDTQYFGPGTRLTVL.

This clone came up a few times. The chain recombines TRBV27 with TRBJ2-1; 10 bases fit TRBD1. The germline gives CDR1 MNHEY, CDR2 SMNVEV (reference sequence). The J segment lost 6 bases and the V segment lost 10 bases, leaving 12 bases of the junction unmatched. There are 15 residues in the CDR3. CDR3 bases: TGTGCCACCAACACCCGGGACAGGGGAACCAATGAGCAGTTCTTC. Translation gives CATNTRDRGTNEQFF.